These 30 T cell receptor beta chains share one sample of origin, sequenced in a study of blood T cell repertoires in COVID-19. Sequencing was performed with immunoSEQ multiplex PCR; in TCRdb, only in-frame clones are kept and a portion is missing. This sample has approximately 300,000 clones; around 90% occur once, and the top ten carry approximately 5.2%. Sequenced material: PBMCs or T cells enriched from blood (not recorded which). These TCRs come from a man aged 55 to 70 who had recovered from COVID-19.

A few counts support this clone. The V call is TRBV19, the J call TRBJ2-2; TRBD2 matches at 10 bases. Per germline, CDR1 LNHDA and CDR2 SQIVND (reference sequence). With 4 bases clipped from V and 7 bases from J, the junction kept 6 bases outside the gene matches. The CDR3 runs 15 residues. CDR3 sequence reads: CASSKREGSGGELFF. CDR3 nucleotide sequence: TGTGCCAGTAGTAAGCGGGAGGGCTCCGGCGGGGAGCTGTTTTTT.

CDR3 amino acids: CASSPRTGGEETQYF. The CDR3 nucleotides are TGTGCCAGCAGCCCCCGGACAGGGGGCGAAGAGACCCAGTACTTC. This rearrangement joins TRBV7-9 to TRBJ2-5, with 11 bases matching TRBD1. CDR3 length equals 15 residues. The V gene's germline CDR1 is SEHNR and CDR2 FQNEAQ (reference sequence). V gave up 5 bases and J gave up 3 bases; unmatched junction bases: 5.

This clone was found once. The chain carries TRBV30 and TRBJ2-7, with no clear D. This CDR3 has 13 amino acids. Looked up from germline, CDR1 is GTSNPN and CDR2 is SVGIG (reference sequence). The ends were cut back, 0 bases at V and 0 bases at J, with 6 bases in the middle. The CDR3 reads CAWSVKHSYEQYF. Written as DNA, the CDR3 is TGTGCCTGGAGTGTAAAACACTCCTACGAGCAGTACTTC.

The CDR3 nucleotides are TGTGCCAGCAGCTCTAAGGACTTTTACAATGAGCAGTTCTTC. This codes for CASSSKDFYNEQFF. This chain connects TRBV11-3 to TRBJ2-1, with a tentative D call TRBD2 (5 bases). Germline V lookup: CDR1 SGHNT, CDR2 YENEEA. V dropped 4 bases and J dropped 4 bases, with 11 bases sitting between them. The CDR3 spans 14 residues.

The chain uses TRBV4-2 and TRBJ1-5, with 11 positions matching TRBD1. CDR1 LGHNA and CDR2 YNFKEQ come from the germline V gene. Germline trimming cut 6 bases from V and 2 bases from J; bases unmatched to any gene: 0. The CDR3 covers 14 residues. The CDR3 DNA reads as TGTGCCAGCAGGGGACAGGGGGGCAATCAGCCCCAGCATTTT. Translating it yields CASRGQGGNQPQHF.

This chain joins TRBV5-1 and TRBJ1-2; D is undetermined. V was cut by 2 bases and J by 4 bases, with 9 bases left in between. The CDR3 runs 13 residues. Germline V lookup: CDR1 SGHRS, CDR2 YFSETQ. DNA of the CDR3: TGCGCCAGCAGCTTTGACACCACCTATGGCTACACCTTC. Residues: CASSFDTTYGYTF.

The chain carries TRBV4-3 and TRBJ1-6; D not resolved. Germline V gives CDR1 LGHNA, CDR2 YSLEER. The CDR3 has 15 amino acids. The V end was cut by 1 base, the J end by 9 bases, with 13 bases between. CDR3 bases: TGCGCCAGCAGCCAAGGTCCAGGACTGGGTTCACCCCTCCACTTT. It encodes CASSQGPGLGSPLHF.

The chain combines TRBV18 with TRBJ2-2, with D tentatively TRBD2 (6 bases). CDR3 length equals 17 residues. The V end was cut by 3 bases, the J end by 0 bases, with 14 bases between. Germline lookup yields CDR1 KGHSH and CDR2 LQKENI. The DNA of the CDR3 is TGTGCCAGCTCACCCTATTCCGGGACTGCGAACACCGGGGAGCTGTTTTTT. This encodes CASSPYSGTANTGELFF.

The CDR3 nucleotides read TGTGCCAGCAGCTTAGCACCCGGACTATGGACAGATACGCAGTATTTT. It specifies CASSLAPGLWTDTQYF. This chain joins TRBV7-2 and TRBJ2-3; D is possibly TRBD2 (6 bases). This CDR3 is 16 amino acids long. The V end was cut by 0 bases, the J end by 3 bases, with 13 bases between. Germline CDR1 SGHTA, CDR2 FQGNSA.

This clone occurred once. V usage is TRBV28 and J usage is TRBJ1-5, with TRBD1 as a possible D gene (6 bases). CDR1 is MDHEN, CDR2 SYDVKM, per germline. This CDR3 is 15 amino acids long. V lost 8 bases and J lost 3, with 17 bases in between. The CDR3, as DNA: TGTGCCAGCGGCACATTTGGGACACCCAATCAGCCCCAGCATTTT. Protein sequence: CASGTFGTPNQPQHF.

The chain carries TRBV6-1 and TRBJ1-1; 10 bases agree with TRBD1. Germline CDR1 reads MNHNS; CDR2 reads SASEGT. The CDR3 is 17 residues long. J gave up 1 base and V 3 bases, and 8 bases lay outside the gene matches. This CDR3 is CASSERDRGTSNTEAFF. CDR3 bases: TGTGCCAGCAGTGAGCGGGACAGGGGAACGTCGAACACTGAAGCTTTCTTT.

The J gene is TRBJ1-6, the V gene TRBV27, with D maybe TRBD1 (5 bases). V lost 2 bases, J lost 10 bases, and 15 bases lay in between. Germline assignment: CDR1 MNHEY and CDR2 SMNVEV (reference sequence). The CDR3 is made up of 15 amino acids. CDR3 amino acids: CASSLKVQGGSPLHF. The DNA for the CDR3 is TGTGCCAGCAGTTTAAAGGTGCAGGGAGGATCACCCCTCCACTTT.

This chain uses TRBV4-1 with TRBJ2-1, with 7 bases fitting TRBD2. Trimming at V came to 1 base and at J to 5 bases, leaving 8 bases not matched to a gene. The CDR3 covers 16 residues. The germline V gene has CDR1 MGHRA and CDR2 YSYEKL. In DNA, the CDR3 is TGCGCCAGCAGCCAAGGTAGACTAGCTCGGGACAATGAGCAGTTCTTC. Translating it yields CASSQGRLARDNEQFF.

This chain connects TRBV19 to TRBJ1-2, with 7 positions matching TRBD1. The CDR3 loop spans 14 amino acids. J lost 1 base, V lost 7 bases, and 6 bases had no gene match. CDR1 LNHDA and CDR2 SQIVND come from the germline V gene (reference sequence). Here the CDR3 DNA reads TGTGCCAGTAAGACGGACAGGCGTAACTATGGCTACACCTTC. It is translated as CASKTDRRNYGYTF.

CDR3 nucleotides: TGCGCCAGCAGTGAGCTAAGGGGGCACGGCTATGGCTACACCTTC. Protein sequence: CASSELRGHGYGYTF. The chain carries TRBV10-2 and TRBJ1-2; 7 bases match TRBD1. The CDR3 is made up of 15 amino acids. J gave up 4 bases and V 2 bases, and 7 bases lay outside the gene matches. Germline V gives CDR1 WSHSY, CDR2 SAAADI.

The rearrangement links TRBV4-1 to TRBJ2-5; D is possibly TRBD1 (5 bases). The CDR3 runs to 15 residues. V dropped 0 bases and J dropped 5 bases, with 13 bases sitting between them. Germline V gene sequence: CDR1 MGHRA, CDR2 YSYEKL. The CDR3 DNA sequence: TGCGCCAGCAGCCAAGAAGTGGCAGGGATGGAGACCCAGTACTTC. Translated: CASSQEVAGMETQYF.

This chain connects TRBV5-1 to TRBJ2-3; the D gene is possibly TRBD1 (5 bases). The CDR3 runs to 13 residues. CDR1 and CDR2 (germline): SGHRS, YFSETQ. V lost 2 bases to trimming and J lost 5 bases, with 9 bases between them. CDR3 loop: CASSLIGEDTQYF. The CDR3 DNA reads as TGCGCCAGCAGCTTAATAGGGGAAGATACGCAGTATTTT.

This chain links TRBV9 with TRBJ1-1; 7 bases fit TRBD1. Germline V gene sequence: CDR1 SGDLS, CDR2 YYNGEE. The trim removed 4 bases at V and 0 bases at J, leaving 6 bases unmatched. CDR3 length: 15 amino acids. CDR3 sequence reads: CASSFGTAMNTEAFF. CDR3 nucleotide sequence: TGTGCCAGCAGCTTCGGGACAGCAATGAACACTGAAGCTTTCTTT.

The J gene is TRBJ1-2, the V gene TRBV6-5; 10 bases are shared with TRBD1. CDR1 and CDR2 (germline): MNHEY, SVGAGI. V lost 5 bases, J lost 6 bases, and 6 bases stayed unmatched. The CDR3 consists of 14 residues. The CDR3, as DNA: TGTGCCAGCAGTCTACCGGGACAGGGGCATGGCTACACCTTC. Translation gives CASSLPGQGHGYTF.

The CDR3: CASSLDRAPTDTQYF. CDR3 coding DNA: TGTGCCAGCAGCCTAGACAGGGCTCCCACAGATACGCAGTATTTT. This rearrangement joins TRBV7-2 to TRBJ2-3, with 7 bases matching TRBD1. The V gene's germline CDR1 is SGHTA and CDR2 FQGNSA. Losses at the gene ends were 5 bases for V and 2 bases for J; bases not matched to a gene: 7. The CDR3 extends over 15 amino acids.

J is TRBJ2-2 and V is TRBV6-6; the match to TRBD1 covers 7 bases. This CDR3 has 20 amino acids. With V trimmed by 6 bases and J by 4 bases, 23 bases remained unmatched. Looked up from germline, CDR1 is MNHNY and CDR2 is SVGAGI (reference sequence). The chain's CDR3 is CASSSTGVYRGSSSTGELFF. The DNA of the CDR3 is TGTGCCAGCAGCTCAACAGGGGTTTATAGGGGGTCTAGTTCCACCGGGGAGCTGTTTTTT.

This chain uses TRBV5-6 with TRBJ2-5, with TRBD2 as a possible D gene (5 bases). V dropped 0 bases and J dropped 4 bases, with 13 bases sitting between them. CDR1 is SGHDT and CDR2 is YYEEEE in the germline V gene. This CDR3 is built from 15 residues. CDR3 sequence (DNA): TGTGCCAGCAGCTTGGAAAAGGGAGTTAGAGAGACCCAGTACTTC. It codes for CASSLEKGVRETQYF. The variable domain in full, completed from reference TRBV5-6 and TRBJ2-5, reads DAGVTQSPTHLIKTRGQQVTLRCSPKSGHDTVSWYQQALGQGPQFIFQYYEEEERQRGNFPDRFSGHQFPNYSSELNVNALLLGDSALYLCASSLEKGVRETQYFGPGTRLLVL.

The rearrangement links TRBV5-5 to TRBJ1-5, with 8 positions matching TRBD1. CDR1 is SGHKS and CDR2 is YYEKEE in the germline V gene (reference sequence). This CDR3 is built from 13 residues. The J segment lost 4 bases and the V segment lost 4 bases, leaving 1 base of the junction unmatched. The CDR3 DNA reads as TGTGCCAGCAGCCGGACAGGGAATCAGCCCCAGCATTTT. Amino acid sequence: CASSRTGNQPQHF.

This chain connects TRBV5-1 to TRBJ2-3; 9 bases agree with TRBD2. This CDR3 has 17 residues. The germline gives CDR1 SGHRS, CDR2 YFSETQ. V lost 0 bases and J lost 5; bases outside the gene matches: 10. CDR3 coding DNA: TGCGCCAGCAGCTTGGGGGGCGGGAGGGCCGGTCGAGATACGCAGTATTTT. This gives the protein CASSLGGGRAGRDTQYF.

This sequence joins TRBV7-9 and TRBJ1-2; a possible D gene is TRBD1 (6 bases). The CDR3 consists of 15 residues. The germline V gene encodes CDR1 SEHNR and CDR2 FQNEAQ (reference sequence). Trimming left V 5 bases short and J 1 base short, with 14 bases between. The CDR3 sequence is CASSLTTGGNYGYTF. CDR3 DNA sequence: TGTGCCAGCAGCCTTACGACAGGTGGTAACTATGGCTACACCTTC.

This chain joins TRBV7-3 and TRBJ2-3, with D unclear. The V gene's germline CDR1 is SGHTA and CDR2 FQGTGA. Trimming took 0 bases from V and 4 from J, leaving 5 bases between them. The CDR3 covers 13 residues. The CDR3 here is CASSLTTADTQYF. CDR3 in DNA: TGTGCCAGCAGCTTAACAACGGCAGATACGCAGTATTTT. Full variable domain (missing parts from reference TRBV7-3 and TRBJ2-3): GAGVSQTPSNKVTEKGKYVELRCDPISGHTALYWYRQSLGQGPEFLIYFQGTGAADDSGLPNDRFFAVRPEGSVSTLKIQRTERGDSAVYLCASSLTTADTQYFGPGTRLTVL.

The chain joins TRBV18 to TRBJ1-6; 10 bases align to TRBD1. CDR1 and CDR2 (germline): KGHSH, LQKENI. The CDR3 sequence is 17 residues long. The trim removed 3 bases at V and 7 bases at J, leaving 9 bases unmatched. CDR3 protein: CASSPGQGRLRNSPLHF. CDR3 coding DNA: TGTGCCAGCTCACCGGGACAGGGGCGTCTCCGGAATTCACCCCTCCACTTT.

This clone was seen a few times. J is TRBJ1-6 and V is TRBV3-1 (or the pseudogene TRBV3-2); 7 bases agree with TRBD1. V shed 3 bases and J 7 bases; nucleotides not matched to a gene: 3. The CDR3 covers 14 residues. Germline CDR1 LGHDT, CDR2 YNNKEL (reference sequence). CDR3 DNA sequence: TGTGCCAGCAGCCAGGGACAGTGGAATTCACCCCTCCACTTT. It translates to CASSQGQWNSPLHF.

This clone was found once. V usage is TRBV19 and J usage is TRBJ2-5; D not resolved. From germline, CDR1 is LNHDA and CDR2 SQIVND (reference sequence). V lost 5 bases and J lost 2, with 12 bases in between. The CDR3 sequence is 14 residues long. For the CDR3, the DNA is TGTGCCAGTAGTCCCGGTTACGGTCAAGAGACCCAGTACTTC. This gives the protein CASSPGYGQETQYF.

This chain uses TRBV27 with TRBJ2-1; no clear D gene. There are 16 residues in the CDR3. V was shortened by 5 bases and J by 4 bases, with 18 bases between the two germline ends. The germline V gene has CDR1 MNHEY and CDR2 SMNVEV (reference sequence). CDR3 nucleotide sequence: TGTGCCAGCAGTCTATGGCCTATGCGACTTTACAATGAGCAGTTCTTC. As protein: CASSLWPMRLYNEQFF.